The present TCR beta chain was sequenced within a study of T cells after somatic rescue of genetic block. Some clones are missing from TCRdb's copy, which holds only in-frame ones; the method was immunoSEQ multiplex PCR. The data show approximately 88,000 clones, 85% to 90% seen once. V dropped 6 bases and J dropped 4; count of bases not matched to a gene: 8. The V gene's germline CDR1 is KGHSH and CDR2 LQKENI. The CDR3 covers 15 residues. The TCR comes from a woman aged 18-29 years. The chain carries TRBV18 and TRBJ1-1; 10 nucleotides agree with TRBD1. What was sequenced was peripheral blood mononuclear cells (PBMCs). The DNA for the CDR3 is TGTGCCAGCTCGCTCAGACAGGGGGCTACCACTGAAGCTTTCTTT. Protein product: CASSLRQGATTEAFF. Supplemented by reference TRBV18 and TRBJ1-1, the full variable domain reads NAGVMQNPRHLVRRRGQEARLRCSPMKGHSHVYWYRQLPEEGLKFMVYLQKENIIDESGMPKERFSAEFPKEGPSILRIQQVVRGDSAAYFCASSLRQGATTEAFFGQGTRLTVV.